The 28 T cell receptor beta chains below all came from one sample that was sequenced in a study of blood T cells in healthy people across ages. The authors ran a second PCR of roughly 6 to 12 cycles using a sample-barcoded 5' primer and a J-beta primer mix. One entry per CDR3 protein results from TCRdb running MiXCR on the 5' RACE reads. The profile shows some 900,000 distinct CDR3 sequences, around 48% of them singletons. Sequencing was done on a sample of blood. The source is a man younger than 40 in good health.

This chain's CDR3 is CASSQRLLAGNIQYF. CDR3 coding DNA: TGCGCCAGCAGCCAACGGCTCCTAGCTGGAAACATTCAGTACTTC. The rearrangement links TRBV4-3 to TRBJ2-4; possibly TRBD2 for D (5 bases). CDR1 and CDR2 from the germline V gene are LGHNA and YSLEER. Trimming stripped 2 bases from V and 6 bases from J, with 14 bases between. This CDR3 comprises 15 residues.

This chain's CDR3 is CSVVPAGQGDYEQYF. In DNA, the CDR3 is TGCAGCGTTGTCCCCGCGGGACAGGGAGACTACGAGCAGTACTTC. This chain connects TRBV29-1 to TRBJ2-7, with 9 nucleotides matching TRBD1. The CDR3 is 15 amino acids. Germline CDR1 is SQVTM and CDR2 is ANQGSEA. V dropped 4 bases and J dropped 3; count of bases not matched to a gene: 10.

The chain links TRBV7-2 to TRBJ2-7; 9 bases fit TRBD2. The DNA end favors TRBJ2-1, so the J call may be wrong. The CDR3 is 16 amino acids. The V gene's germline CDR1 is SGHTA and CDR2 FQGNSA. CDR3: CASSFGASGTYNEQFF. In DNA form, the CDR3 reads TGTGCCAGCAGCTTTGGGGCTAGCGGGACTTACAATGAGCAGTTCTTC.

The chain has TRBV29-1 and TRBJ2-1, with a weak D call TRBD1 (6 bases). The CDR3 spans 12 residues. With 1 base removed from V and 8 bases from J, the gap between germline ends came to 9 bases. From germline, CDR1 is SQVTM and CDR2 ANQGSEA. Written as DNA, the CDR3 is TGCAGCGTTGAAGTTACAGGGCATGAGCAGTTCTTC. Translated, it gives CSVEVTGHEQFF.

The chain joins TRBV7-2 to TRBJ2-5; D may be TRBD2 (6 bases). The CDR3 length is 16 residues. The V gene's germline CDR1 is SGHTA and CDR2 FQGNSA. Trimming shortened V by 1 base and J by 1 base, and 13 bases separated the two germline ends. CDR3: CASSLGTGGAQETQYF. The CDR3 nucleotides read TGTGCCAGCAGCTTAGGGACTGGCGGGGCCCAAGAGACCCAGTACTTC.

The chain has TRBV6-5 and TRBJ2-7; D ambiguous. CDR1 is MNHEY and CDR2 is SVGAGI in the germline V gene. V shed 0 bases and J shed 1 base, with 10 bases lying between them. CDR3 length: 15 amino acids. The CDR3 sequence: CASSYSGRNSYEQYF. The CDR3 coding sequence is TGTGCCAGCAGTTACTCGGGCAGAAATTCCTACGAGCAGTACTTC.

The J gene is TRBJ1-1, the V gene TRBV29-1; TRBD1 aligns across 7 bases. In germline, CDR1 is SQVTM, CDR2 ANQGSEA. CDR3 length: 13 amino acids. Unmatched junction bases numbered 4, after V lost 6 bases and J lost 0 bases. CDR3 DNA sequence: TGCAGCGTGAGGGGACAGCTGAACACTGAAGCTTTCTTT. Protein sequence: CSVRGQLNTEAFF.

This clonotype was found a few times. This rearrangement joins TRBV3-1 to TRBJ2-7; 7 positions match TRBD1. Germline CDR1 LGHDT, CDR2 YNNKEL (reference sequence). V was clipped by 2 bases and J by 2 bases; unmatched bases: 6. The CDR3 extends over 15 amino acids. The CDR3 sequence: CASSQTTGVAYEQYF. CDR3 sequence (DNA): TGTGCCAGCAGCCAAACAACAGGGGTTGCCTACGAGCAGTACTTC.

The rearrangement links TRBV6-2 or TRBV6-3 to TRBJ2-3, with unresolved D. Germline CDR1 and CDR2: MNHEY and SVGEGT. Trimming took off 0 bases at V and 1 base at J, with 5 bases between the two ends. This CDR3 region has 14 residues. The CDR3 loop reads CASSYSSRTDTQYF. As DNA, the CDR3 is TGTGCCAGCAGTTACTCAAGCCGCACAGATACGCAGTATTTT.

For the CDR3, the DNA is TGTGCCAGCAGCCTACCGGGGGGCTCCGGGGAGCTGTTTTTT. It is translated as CASSLPGGSGELFF. The V gene is TRBV28, the J gene TRBJ2-2; possibly TRBD2 for D (7 bases). Trimming removed 6 bases from V and 6 bases from J, with 14 bases in between. The CDR3 loop spans 14 amino acids. Per the germline V gene, CDR1 is MDHEN and CDR2 is SYDVKM.

This clonotype was recorded a few times. The chain combines TRBV20-1 with TRBJ2-5; TRBD2 agrees at 9 bases. The CDR3 covers 15 residues. Trimming removed 3 bases from V and 1 base from J; junction bases left unmatched: 6. Germline CDR1 and CDR2: DFQATT and SNEGSKA (reference sequence). The CDR3 nucleotides read TGCAGTGCTAGGGCTAGCGGGGAAATCCAAGAGACCCAGTACTTC. This codes for CSARASGEIQETQYF.

This chain uses TRBV11-2 with TRBJ2-7, with D tentatively TRBD1 (5 bases). Germline lookup yields CDR1 SGHAT and CDR2 FQNNGV. V lost 3 bases and J lost 6, with 18 bases in between. CDR3 length: 15 residues. CDR3: CASSFVHSPRVEQYF. DNA for the CDR3: TGTGCCAGCAGCTTCGTGCATAGTCCCAGGGTCGAGCAGTACTTC.

J is TRBJ2-1 and V is TRBV6-5, with TRBD1 identical over 11 bases. Germline trimming cut 6 bases from V and 13 bases from J; bases unmatched to any gene: 11. Germline assignment: CDR1 MNHEY and CDR2 SVGAGI. The CDR3 is 14 amino acids. The CDR3 region is CASSGQGAKETQFF. The CDR3 DNA is TGTGCCAGCAGCGGACAGGGGGCGAAAGAGACCCAGTTCTTC.

The chain combines TRBV2 with TRBJ1-6; 9 nucleotides match TRBD1. With V trimmed by 6 bases and J by 11 bases, 11 bases remained unmatched. Germline loops: CDR1 SNHLY, CDR2 FYNNEI. This CDR3 region has 15 residues. CDR3 DNA sequence: TGTGCCAGCAGAGGCCAGACCGGGACAGGGCCACCCCTCCACTTT. Translation: CASRGQTGTGPPLHF.

This clonotype was observed a handful of times. This chain links TRBV6-4 with TRBJ2-3; 9 nucleotides match TRBD1. After removal of 3 bases from V and 0 bases from J, the junction contained 1 base not matched to a gene. The CDR3 consists of 15 residues. Germline assignment: CDR1 MRHNA and CDR2 SNTAGT. CDR3 sequence reads: CASSEGTGSTDTQYF. CDR3 DNA sequence: TGTGCCAGCAGTGAGGGGACAGGGAGCACAGATACGCAGTATTTT.

The V call is TRBV4-3, the J call TRBJ2-4, with a tentative D call TRBD1 (6 bases). Germline lookup yields CDR1 LGHNA and CDR2 YSLEER. Trimming took off 3 bases at V and 0 bases at J, with 12 bases between the two ends. This CDR3 has 16 amino acids. This CDR3 is CASSQVTGTAKNIQYF. As DNA, the CDR3 is TGCGCCAGCAGCCAGGTAACAGGGACAGCCAAAAACATTCAGTACTTC.

The V call is TRBV6-1, the J call TRBJ1-2; TRBD1 aligns across 12 bases. CDR3 size: 13 residues. Trimming removed 6 bases from V and 8 bases from J; junction bases left unmatched: 4. Germline V lookup: CDR1 MNHNS, CDR2 SASEGT. The CDR3 sequence: CASRTGTGGGYTF. CDR3 sequence (DNA): TGTGCCAGCAGAACCGGGACAGGGGGCGGCTACACCTTC.

This clonotype has a count of ten or more. The rearrangement links TRBV6-2 or TRBV6-3 to TRBJ2-7, with D hard to call. The germline V gene encodes CDR1 MNHEY and CDR2 SVGEGT. The CDR3 loop spans 15 amino acids. V lost 7 bases and J 1 base, leaving 17 bases between the germline ends. This CDR3 is CASTIGRVRSYEQYF. The CDR3 nucleotides read TGTGCCAGCACTATCGGACGGGTGCGATCCTACGAGCAGTACTTC.

This clonotype was observed a few times. The rearrangement uses TRBV3-1 and TRBJ1-1; D remains ambiguous. This CDR3 is built from 13 residues. Germline V gives CDR1 LGHDT, CDR2 YNNKEL (reference sequence). The ends were cut back, 4 bases at V and 2 bases at J, with 8 bases in the middle. CDR3 region: CASSPDANTEAFF. The CDR3 DNA reads TGTGCCAGCAGCCCGGACGCTAACACTGAAGCTTTCTTT.

Points on this clonotype: Sequence at one end of the junction differs from germline and may be a read error. V gene TRBV27 combines with J gene TRBJ2-3; D gene unclear. Germline-derived CDR1 and CDR2 are MNHEY and SMNVEV (reference sequence). CDR3 length equals 14 residues. Here the CDR3 reads CASRSERGTDTQYF. DNA of the CDR3: TGTGCCAGCAGGTCGGAGCGCGGCACAGATACGCAGTACTTT.

There are a few counts of this clonotype. This sequence joins TRBV12-3 or TRBV12-4 and TRBJ2-1, with TRBD2 matching over 12 bases. The ends lost 6 bases at V and 2 bases at J; junction bases unmatched: 14. The CDR3 has 19 amino acids. The chain's CDR3 is CASSHILAGGLNTYNEQFF. Written as DNA, the CDR3 is TGTGCCAGCAGCCACATACTAGCGGGGGGCTTGAATACCTACAATGAGCAGTTCTTC.

The V call is TRBV2, the J call TRBJ1-5; 8 bases are a match to TRBD1. CDR1 is SNHLY and CDR2 is FYNNEI in the germline V gene. J was trimmed by 0 bases and V by 4 bases; bases with no gene match: 11. The length of the CDR3 is 18 residues. In nucleotides, the CDR3 is TGTGCCAGCAGTGCAGGGGCAGGGGGCACATATAGCAATCAGCCCCAGCATTTT. This codes for CASSAGAGGTYSNQPQHF.

The chain combines TRBV29-1 with TRBJ1-1, with TRBD1 matching 10 bases. The germline V gene has CDR1 SQVTM and CDR2 ANQGSEA. V gave up 6 bases and J gave up 7 bases; unmatched junction bases: 8. The CDR3 is 13 residues long. CDR3 bases: TGCAGCGTCGGCGGACAGGGGGTGTATGAAGCTTTCTTT. Residues: CSVGGQGVYEAFF.

J is TRBJ1-2 and V is TRBV7-3, with TRBD1 matching 9 bases. The CDR3 has 15 residues. Germline assignment: CDR1 SGHTA and CDR2 FQGTGA. V was pared by 5 bases and J by 6 bases, with 10 bases of the junction left unmatched. This CDR3 reads CASSRPGQGANGYTF. CDR3 in DNA: TGTGCCAGCAGCCGGCCGGGACAGGGAGCTAATGGCTACACCTTC. Full variable domain (missing parts from reference TRBV7-3 and TRBJ1-2): GAGVSQTPSNKVTEKGKYVELRCDPISGHTALYWYRQSLGQGPEFLIYFQGTGAADDSGLPNDRFFAVRPEGSVSTLKIQRTERGDSAVYLCASSRPGQGANGYTFGSGTRLTVV.

This clonotype has a handful of counts. One end of the junction does not line up with germline, which may come from a read error. The chain employs TRBV10-3 and TRBJ1-5; the D is unclear. Germline V gene sequence: CDR1 ENHRY, CDR2 SYGVKD. This CDR3 region has 14 residues. The CDR3 region is CATSESAGNQPQHF. The CDR3 DNA reads TGTGCCACCAGTGAGTCTGCAGGTAATCAGCCCCAGCATTTT.

The chain employs TRBV12-3 or TRBV12-4 and TRBJ2-7, with D perhaps matching TRBD1 or TRBD2 (5 bases each). Trimming took off 2 bases at V and 11 bases at J, with 13 bases between the two ends. The CDR3 consists of 12 residues. The CDR3 here is CASSLRDAREYF. CDR3 DNA: TGTGCCAGCAGTTTACGGGACGCCAGAGAGTACTTC.

This chain joins TRBV29-1 and TRBJ2-7; 9 bases match TRBD2. Judging by the DNA end, TRBJ2-1 fits better; the J call may be wrong. Germline assignment: CDR1 SQVTM and CDR2 ANQGSEA. The CDR3 contains 13 residues. In nucleotides, the CDR3 is TGCAGCGCCACCGGGACTAGCTCCTACGAGCAGTTCTTC. Translating gives CSATGTSSYEQFF.

This clonotype was detected only once. The chain has TRBV3-1 and TRBJ1-5; no reliable D call. Trimming shortened V by 1 base and J by 5 bases, and 15 bases separated the two germline ends. This CDR3 spans 16 amino acids. Germline V gene sequence: CDR1 LGHDT, CDR2 YNNKEL (reference sequence). The CDR3, as DNA: TGTGCCAGCAGCCAAGGACTGGCCAGTCCGCATCAGCCCCAGCATTTT. Translation gives CASSQGLASPHQPQHF.